The 9 T cell receptor beta chains listed next were all sequenced from one sample in a study of CD8 T cells in ankylosing spondylitis. One entry per CDR3 protein, called by TCRdb with MiXCR from the 5' RACE reads. The sample includes some 240,000 distinct CDR3 sequences, under 20% seen only once; the top ten take around a third. Material: blood, either unsorted or a sorted T cell fraction (not recorded which). The receptor source for this set is a male donor with ankylosing spondylitis or in good health (not recorded which).

The rearrangement links TRBV15 to TRBJ1-2; D is possibly TRBD1 (6 bases). The V end lost 0 bases, the J end lost 3 bases, and 20 bases lay between the germline ends. CDR1 is LNHNV and CDR2 is YYDKDF in the germline V gene (reference sequence). CDR3 length: 18 residues. The CDR3 DNA sequence: TGTGCCACCAGCAGAGACCAGGAACAGGGCCTCCAGGACTATGGCTACACCTTC. Translating it yields CATSRDQEQGLQDYGYTF. The full variable domain, in which reference TRBV15 and TRBJ1-2 provide the parts outside the CDR3, is DAMVIQNPRYQVTQFGKPVTLSCSQTLNHNVMYWYQQKSSQAPKLLFHYYDKDFNNEADTPDNFQSRRPNTSFCFLDIRSPGLGDTAMYLCATSRDQEQGLQDYGYTFGSGTRLTVV.

The chain joins TRBV6-5 to TRBJ1-4, with 10 bases aligning to TRBD1. With V trimmed by 0 bases and J by 7 bases, 2 bases remained unmatched. Germline loops: CDR1 MNHEY, CDR2 SVGAGI. This CDR3 has 15 residues. CDR3 DNA: TGTGCCAGCAGTTACTCCGGGACAGGGGTTGAAAAACTGTTTTTT. Amino acid sequence: CASSYSGTGVEKLFF.

This clonotype was seen a handful of times. The chain recombines TRBV3-1 with TRBJ2-7; weak D call: TRBD2 (5 bases). Germline V gene sequence: CDR1 LGHDT, CDR2 YNNKEL (reference sequence). This CDR3 region has 14 residues. The V gene lost 2 bases and the J gene lost 4 bases, with 12 bases spanning the gap. The CDR3 coding sequence is TGTGCCAGCAGCCAACCCGGACTGGGATACGAGCAGTACTTC. This encodes CASSQPGLGYEQYF.

The sample holds a few counts of this clonotype. This chain links TRBV9 with TRBJ2-2; a weak D match, TRBD2 (5 bases). The V gene lost 0 bases and the J gene lost 5 bases, with 17 bases spanning the gap. Germline V CDR1 and CDR2: SGDLS, YYNGEE. The CDR3 contains 17 residues. Written as DNA, the CDR3 is TGTGCCAGCAGCGTAGACGCGGGCCTGAGCTCAACCGGGGAGCTGTTTTTT. It specifies CASSVDAGLSSTGELFF.

The rearrangement joins TRBV19 to TRBJ2-7, with D maybe TRBD1 (5 bases). CDR3 length: 12 amino acids. Germline CDR1 is LNHDA and CDR2 is SQIVND (reference sequence). Trimming took 4 bases from V and 3 from J, leaving 7 bases between them. CDR3 protein: CASSTDNYEQYF. CDR3 bases: TGTGCCAGTAGTACGGACAACTACGAGCAGTACTTC.

V usage is TRBV29-1 and J usage is TRBJ2-1, with D perhaps being TRBD1 or TRBD2 (5 bases each). The CDR3 runs 14 residues. Germline CDR1 is SQVTM and CDR2 is ANQGSEA. V was cut by 3 bases and J by 7 bases, with 16 bases left in between. The CDR3 DNA reads TGCAGCGTTGATGGCGGTCAAGAGGGGAATGAGCAGTTCTTC. Protein sequence: CSVDGGQEGNEQFF.

V gene TRBV19 combines with J gene TRBJ1-2; a weak D match, TRBD1 (5 bases). In germline, CDR1 is LNHDA, CDR2 SQIVND (reference sequence). Trimming took off 4 bases at V and 14 bases at J, with 23 bases between the two ends. The CDR3 covers 14 residues. The CDR3 DNA follows: TGTGCCAGTAGTACCCCAATACCGGACAAGAACCTAACCTTC. Protein product: CASSTPIPDKNLTF.

The chain links TRBV14 to TRBJ2-1, with D unresolved. Germline V gene sequence: CDR1 SGHDN, CDR2 FVKESK. Trimming stripped 5 bases from V and 0 bases from J, with 11 bases between. The CDR3 runs to 15 residues. The CDR3 loop reads CASSVRLSSYNEQFF. CDR3 bases: TGTGCCAGCAGCGTCAGGTTAAGCTCCTACAATGAGCAGTTCTTC. The full variable domain, rest sourced from reference TRBV14 and TRBJ2-1, is EAGVTQFPSHSVIEKGQTVTLRCDPISGHDNLYWYRRVMGKEIKFLLHFVKESKQDESGMPNNRFLAERTGGTYSTLKVQPAELEDSGVYFCASSVRLSSYNEQFFGPGTRLTVL.

The chain links TRBV25-1 to TRBJ2-7, with 8 bases fitting TRBD2. CDR1 is MGHDK, CDR2 SYGVNS, per germline. The CDR3 covers 12 residues. The CDR3 sequence is CEQAGESQEQYF. CDR3 sequence (DNA): TGTGAACAAGCGGGAGAGTCACAGGAGCAGTACTTC.